This TCR beta chain was captured in a study of a mutant IDH1 vaccine in newly diagnosed glioma. Study at large: Patients were started on vaccination 4-6 weeks after radiotherapy alone, or with temozolomide cycles. The treated population exhibited a male proportion of around 62%, a female proportion of around 38%, and a mean age of about 40 years.

Study-wide results and caveats: Variations in leading peripheral T cell clonotypes appeared to have no connection with pseudoprogression.

Indicated time point: week 35, safety follow-up. Doses of 300 ug of mutant IDH1 20-mer peptide were given with topical imiquimod. Germline-derived CDR1 and CDR2 are SEHNR and FQNEAQ (reference sequence). CDR3 size: 11 residues. Trimming cost V 5 bases and J 8 bases, with 7 bases left between them. Remarks on this clone: Antigen unknown.

Measured with immunoSEQ multiplex PCR; TCRdb has only the in-frame clones, and not every one. The sample shows fewer than 35,000 clones, around 80% of them seen only once. This chain joins TRBV7-9 and TRBJ1-3; D is uncertain. The sample consisted of PBMCs, taken from a glioma patient whose treatment included an IDH1 peptide vaccine. This clonotype was sampled from a woman in her thirties or forties with glioma. CDR3 sequence (DNA): TGTGCCAGCAGCCCGGCGGACACCATATATTTT. This sequence encodes CASSPADTIYF.